The source of this TCR beta chain is a study of early T cells in non-severe SARS-CoV-2 infection. Study information: Chains from this unsorted whole-blood bulk RNA could not be paired. Study observations and caveats: VDJdb matching favored anti-spike CD8 responses, missing private and CD4 specificities.

As for this clonotype: Its specificity is not known.

Tagging with unique molecular identifiers was applied to individual cDNA molecules. Using its own MiXCR run on the 5' RACE reads, TCRdb lists one record per CDR3 protein. The table has approximately 65,000 distinct CDR3 sequences, around 14% seen once. The clonotype comes from an adult who was a healthcare worker with PCR-confirmed SARS-CoV-2 infection or an uninfected control (not recorded which). The sequenced sample was whole blood.

The CDR3 reads CSAADSGQLYGYTF. DNA of the CDR3: TGCAGTGCCGCAGACTCGGGACAGCTCTATGGCTACACCTTC. This rearrangement joins TRBV20-1 to TRBJ1-2, with 7 bases aligning to TRBD1. Germline V gene lookup returns CDR1 DFQATT and CDR2 SNEGSKA (reference sequence). V lost 6 bases, J lost 4 bases, and 11 bases stayed unmatched. The CDR3 sequence is 14 residues long.